This is a list of T cell receptor beta chains from one sample in a study of beta chain features in type 1 diabetes. Measured with immunoSEQ multiplex PCR; TCRdb has only the in-frame clones, and not every one. The sample lists more than 200,000 clones; 16% were seen once. The source material was naive CD4+ T cells from blood. These TCRs come from a man aged 25 to 45 with type 1 diabetes. Both conserved end residues are part of each CDR3. The D gene is left open where the match is weak. Not all rows give a size; the values are once, few, many and, for expanded clones, a class.

v_gene	j_gene	d_gene	abundance	CDR3nt	CDR3aa
TRBV4-2	TRBJ2-6	-	few	TGTGCCAGCAGCCCACGTCAAACAGGGTTCTCTGGGGCCAACGTCCTGACTTTC	CASSPRQTGFSGANVLTF
TRBV29-1	TRBJ2-5	TRBD1	-	TGCAGCGTTGAGGGACAGGGGGTTCGTGAGACCCAGTACTTC	CSVEGQGVRETQYF
TRBV30	TRBJ2-1	-	-	TGTGCCTGGAGTGTAGGAAGAAGCTCCTACAATGAGCAGTTCTTC	CAWSVGRSSYNEQFF
TRBV5-1	TRBJ2-1	-	-	TGCGCCAGCAGCCTCGGACTCAACAATGAGCAGTTCTTC	CASSLGLNNEQFF
TRBV5-1	TRBJ2-1	-	few	TGCGCCAGCAGCGCTGGAGGATCCTACAATGAGCAGTTCTTC	CASSAGGSYNEQFF
TRBV7-2	TRBJ2-3	-	few	TGTGCCAGCAGCTTATCGAGCGCTAGCGGCACAGATACGCAGTATTTT	CASSLSSASGTDTQYF
TRBV28	TRBJ2-1	-	few	TGTGCCAGCAGTTTAGGGGGGGCACAGTCCTACAATGAGCAGTTCTTC	CASSLGGAQSYNEQFF
TRBV7-8	TRBJ2-1	-	-	TGTGCCAGCAGCTTACGGGACATCAGCTCCTACAATGAGCAGTTCTTC	CASSLRDISSYNEQFF
TRBV4-2	TRBJ1-2	-	few	TGTGCCAGCAGCCAAGATCCGACTGAGGGTAACGGCTACACCTTC	CASSQDPTEGNGYTF
TRBV11-1	TRBJ2-6	-	few	TGTGCCAGCAGCTTAATGGAGACACGAGGCTCTGGGGCCAACGTCCTGACTTTC	CASSLMETRGSGANVLTF
TRBV19	TRBJ2-1	TRBD2	few	TGTGCCAGTAGCCGGACTAGCGGGAGTAATGAGCAGTTCTTC	CASSRTSGSNEQFF
TRBV6-5	TRBJ2-1	TRBD1	-	TGTGCCAGCACAATACTCTGGGACAGTGGGAATGAGCAGTTCTTC	CASTILWDSGNEQFF
TRBV29-1	TRBJ1-3	TRBD1	few	TGCAGCGTTGATCTGACAGGGGGCCGGAAAGGAAACACCATATATTTT	CSVDLTGGRKGNTIYF
TRBV6-5	TRBJ2-3	TRBD1	-	TGTGCCAGCAGCCGACAGGGCTCCGGCACAGATACGCAGTATTTT	CASSRQGSGTDTQYF